A single T cell receptor (beta chain) is shown here with its context. V lost 3 bases, J lost 5 bases, and 8 bases stayed unmatched. Germline V CDR1 and CDR2: SGHRS, YFSETQ. The CDR3 loop spans 15 amino acids. The data stem from a study of blood T cell repertoires in COVID-19. Study in general: Acute and convalescent COVID-19 samples came from the United States, Italy and Spain. PBMCs, B-cell-depleted T cells, or T cells were the source of the cDNA or gDNA that made up the material.

Authors' analysis steps: It was from reference gene primer amplification that nucleated cell counts were estimated. Method: immunoSEQ multiplex PCR; TCRdb's copy keeps in-frame clones and lacks some. V and J calls and clone size are those listed in that table; D and trimming were worked out from the DNA. The sample has about 400,000 clones, more than 70% seen once; the top ten hold 1% to 1.5%. The chain recombines TRBV5-1 with TRBJ2-3; 8 bases agree with TRBD2. Sequenced input: peripheral blood. This clonotype was sampled from a man aged 40-49 years with acute or convalescent COVID-19. CDR3 DNA: TGCGCCAGCAGCTCGGGACTAGTCGTTATAGATACGCAGTATTTT. It is translated as CASSSGLVVIDTQYF. Looking up the rest from reference TRBV5-1 and TRBJ2-3 gives the full variable domain: KAGVTQTPRYLIKTRGQQVTLSCSPISGHRSVSWYQQTPGQGLQFLFEYFSETQRNKGNFPGRFSGRQFSNSRSEMNVSTLELGDSALYLCASSSGLVVIDTQYFGPGTRLTVL.